What follows are 10 T cell receptor beta chains derived from one specimen sequenced in a study of OX40 agonist ivuxolimab in advanced cancers. Libraries were prepared by immunoSEQ multiplex PCR; TCRdb keeps only in-frame clonotypes and omits some of them. The sample contains tens of thousands of clones, 80% to 90% of which appear only once. The source was CD4+ or CD8+ T cells sorted from blood, collected in a trial of the OX40 agonist ivuxolimab. The receptors originated from an adult with an advanced solid tumor such as melanoma, head and neck, liver or kidney cancer.

The chain is built from TRBV27 and TRBJ2-5, with D perhaps matching TRBD1 or TRBD2 (5 bases each). The CDR3 has 20 amino acids. The V end lost 6 bases, the J end lost 1 base, and 30 bases lay between the germline ends. Per germline, CDR1 MNHEY and CDR2 SMNVEV (reference sequence). CDR3 coding DNA: TGTGCCAGCAGCCTAGCCCCCCCATTAAAGGGGATTTCTACCCAAGAGACCCAGTACTTC. This encodes CASSLAPPLKGISTQETQYF.

The rearrangement links TRBV9 to TRBJ2-7; 9 bases line up with TRBD1. The CDR3 covers 14 residues. J gave up 2 bases and V 3 bases, and 3 bases lay outside the gene matches. Germline V lookup: CDR1 SGDLS, CDR2 YYNGEE. The CDR3 here is CASSGGQGTYEQYF. DNA for the CDR3: TGTGCCAGCAGCGGGGGACAGGGAACCTACGAGCAGTACTTC.

The chain couples TRBV10-3 to TRBJ1-2, with 7 positions matching TRBD1. The V segment lost 6 bases and the J segment 5 bases; nucleotides outside the gene matches: 6. The CDR3 loop spans 13 amino acids. CDR1 and CDR2 from the germline V gene are ENHRY and SYGVKD. CDR3 nucleotides: TGTGCCATCAGCGAGCAGGGGGTATATGGCTACACCTTC. Translation gives CAISEQGVYGYTF.

This rearrangement joins TRBV7-3 to TRBJ2-5; a possible D gene is TRBD2 (6 bases). This CDR3 spans 15 amino acids. V was shortened by 5 bases and J by 3 bases, with 16 bases between the two germline ends. Germline assignment: CDR1 SGHTA and CDR2 FQGTGA. DNA for the CDR3: TGTGCCAGCAGCACGGGTCTCGGGGGAAAAGAGACCCAGTACTTC. This codes for CASSTGLGGKETQYF.

The chain couples TRBV15 to TRBJ1-6; 10 bases are a match to TRBD1. The length of the CDR3 is 17 residues. Trimming at V came to 5 bases and at J to 4 bases, leaving 8 bases not matched to a gene. Germline V CDR1 and CDR2: LNHNV, YYDKDF (reference sequence). CDR3 nucleotide sequence: TGTGCCACCAGCTCAGGAAGGGGACAGGGGTATAATTCACCCCTCCACTTT. This encodes CATSSGRGQGYNSPLHF. Variable domain in full (rest from reference TRBV15 and TRBJ1-6): DAMVIQNPRYQVTQFGKPVTLSCSQTLNHNVMYWYQQKSSQAPKLLFHYYDKDFNNEADTPDNFQSRRPNTSFCFLDIRSPGLGDTAMYLCATSSGRGQGYNSPLHFGNGTRLTVT.

The V call is TRBV10-3, the J call TRBJ2-2; tentative D call: TRBD2 (6 bases). Germline V lookup: CDR1 ENHRY, CDR2 SYGVKD. CDR3 length: 11 amino acids. The V gene lost 10 bases and the J gene lost 8 bases, with 11 bases spanning the gap. The CDR3 region is CATGVRGELFF. The CDR3 DNA follows: TGTGCCACGGGGGTCAGGGGGGAGCTGTTTTTT.

Comments on this clone: Relative to the germline gene, one junction end is altered; a read error may explain this. The same CDR3 arises from other DNA sequences in this sample as well. This sequence joins TRBV4-1 and TRBJ2-7; no clear D. CDR1 and CDR2 (germline): MGHRA, YSYEKL. This CDR3 comprises 15 residues. CDR3: CASSPYPQRKHEQYF. CDR3 nucleotides: TGCGCCAGTAGCCCGTACCCCCAGAGGAAGCACGAGCAGTACTTC.

This chain uses TRBV30 with TRBJ2-7; D remains ambiguous. CDR3 length: 11 amino acids. CDR1 and CDR2 from the germline V gene are GTSNPN and SVGIG (reference sequence). Trimming cost V 5 bases and J 1 base, with 6 bases left between them. CDR3 in amino acids: CAWAHSYEQYF. The CDR3 region has the DNA TGTGCCTGGGCTCATTCCTACGAGCAGTACTTC.

The chain combines TRBV2 with TRBJ2-3, with 7 positions matching TRBD2. V lost 6 bases, J lost 4 bases, and 7 bases stayed unmatched. This CDR3 region has 14 residues. CDR1 and CDR2 (germline): SNHLY, FYNNEI. The CDR3 DNA reads TGTGCCAGCAGCCCTGGGGGGGGTGCAGATACGCAGTATTTT. Protein: CASSPGGGADTQYF.

The chain employs TRBV7-2 and TRBJ1-3; a weak D match, TRBD1 (5 bases). Germline V gene data show CDR1 as SGHTA and CDR2 as FQGNSA. This CDR3 is 15 amino acids long. V was shortened by 5 bases and J by 4 bases, with 15 bases between the two germline ends. The CDR3: CASSPFGGTGNTIYF. The CDR3 DNA reads TGTGCCAGCAGCCCGTTCGGGGGAACCGGAAACACCATATATTTT.